This is a list of T cell receptor beta chains from one sample in a study of blood T cell repertoires in COVID-19. Here immunoSEQ multiplex PCR was the method, and the copy in TCRdb shows in-frame clones only, minus some. Counted here are some 250,000 clones, 80% to 85% occurring once; the ten biggest clones make up less than 4%. Sequencing input: peripheral blood. These TCRs come from a woman younger than 30 with acute or convalescent COVID-19. Each CDR3 is given with its conserved first and last residue. The D gene is left open where the match is weak. Clone size is shown for a subset of rows, as once, few, many or a class of expanded clone.

CDR3 length: 10; V gene: TRBV27; clone size: few; J gene: TRBJ1-2; D gene: -; CDR3 protein: CASSLSIAAF; CDR3 DNA: TGTGCCAGCAGTTTATCGATAGCAGCCTTC
CDR3 length: 14; V gene: TRBV27; clone size: -; J gene: TRBJ1-2; D gene: -; CDR3 protein: CASSSDTQAYGYTF; CDR3 DNA: TGTGCCAGCAGTTCAGACACTCAGGCCTATGGCTACACCTTC
CDR3 length: 13; V gene: TRBV27; clone size: -; J gene: TRBJ2-1; D gene: TRBD2; CDR3 protein: CASSSGLGNEQFF; CDR3 DNA: TGTGCCAGCAGTTCGGGACTAGGTAATGAGCAGTTCTTC
CDR3 length: 13; V gene: TRBV12-3/TRBV12-4; clone size: few; J gene: TRBJ1-6; D gene: -; CDR3 protein: CASSFTIGSPLHF; CDR3 DNA: TGTGCCAGCAGTTTTACTATTGGTTCACCCCTCCACTTT
CDR3 length: 14; V gene: TRBV14; clone size: -; J gene: TRBJ2-3; D gene: -; CDR3 protein: CASRGSSSTDTQYF; CDR3 DNA: TGTGCCAGTAGGGGGTCATCTAGCACAGATACGCAGTATTTT
CDR3 length: 13; V gene: TRBV30; clone size: -; J gene: TRBJ1-1; D gene: -; CDR3 protein: CAWSVQWNTEAFF; CDR3 DNA: TGTGCCTGGAGTGTACAGTGGAACACTGAAGCTTTCTTT
CDR3 length: 15; V gene: TRBV27; clone size: -; J gene: TRBJ1-1; D gene: -; CDR3 protein: CASTRGTGGYTEAFF; CDR3 DNA: TGTGCCAGCACGCGGGGGACTGGTGGGTACACTGAAGCTTTCTTT
CDR3 length: 14; V gene: TRBV19; clone size: -; J gene: TRBJ1-4; D gene: -; CDR3 protein: CASSLPQGGEKLFF; CDR3 DNA: TGTGCCAGTAGTTTACCGCAGGGAGGTGAAAAACTGTTTTTT
CDR3 length: 13; V gene: TRBV25-1; clone size: -; J gene: TRBJ2-1; D gene: -; CDR3 protein: CASTSGLTREQFF; CDR3 DNA: TGTGCCAGCACCTCAGGGCTTACCCGGGAGCAGTTCTTC
CDR3 length: 15; V gene: TRBV4-1; clone size: -; J gene: TRBJ1-2; D gene: -; CDR3 protein: CASSQEWDILDGYTF; CDR3 DNA: TGCGCCAGCAGCCAAGAGTGGGACATACTTGATGGCTACACCTTC
CDR3 length: 15; V gene: TRBV5-1; clone size: -; J gene: TRBJ2-2; D gene: TRBD2; CDR3 protein: CASGSIAGNTGELFF; CDR3 DNA: TGCGCCAGCGGCAGTATAGCGGGAAACACCGGGGAGCTGTTTTTT
CDR3 length: 17; V gene: TRBV27; clone size: -; J gene: TRBJ2-1; D gene: TRBD2; CDR3 protein: CASSLRWGSGIENEQFF; CDR3 DNA: TGTGCCAGCAGTTTAAGGTGGGGCAGCGGGATCGAGAATGAGCAGTTCTTC
CDR3 length: 18; V gene: TRBV18; clone size: -; J gene: TRBJ2-7; D gene: TRBD2; CDR3 protein: CASSPRTSGRAITYEQYF; CDR3 DNA: TGTGCCAGCTCACCAAGGACTAGCGGGAGGGCCATCACCTACGAGCAGTACTTC
CDR3 length: 14; V gene: TRBV29-1; clone size: -; J gene: TRBJ2-5; D gene: -; CDR3 protein: CSVVAASVGETQYF; CDR3 DNA: TGCAGCGTTGTAGCGGCTAGCGTTGGGGAGACCCAGTACTTC
CDR3 length: 14; V gene: TRBV30; clone size: -; J gene: TRBJ1-1; D gene: -; CDR3 protein: CAWSVGGLDTEAFF; CDR3 DNA: TGTGCCTGGAGTGTGGGGGGGTTGGACACTGAAGCTTTCTTT
CDR3 length: 17; V gene: TRBV7-8; clone size: -; J gene: TRBJ1-2; D gene: TRBD1; CDR3 protein: CASSLGVGDRGLKGYTF; CDR3 DNA: TGTGCCAGCAGCTTAGGAGTTGGGGACAGGGGGCTAAAGGGCTACACCTTC
CDR3 length: 12; V gene: TRBV7-9; clone size: -; J gene: TRBJ2-2; D gene: -; CDR3 protein: CASSLPREELFF; CDR3 DNA: TGTGCCAGCAGCTTACCGCGAGAGGAGCTGTTTTTT
CDR3 length: 14; V gene: TRBV28; clone size: -; J gene: TRBJ2-3; D gene: -; CDR3 protein: CASSYGQSTDTQYF; CDR3 DNA: TGTGCCAGCAGCTATGGACAGTCCACAGATACGCAGTATTTT
CDR3 length: 18; V gene: TRBV28; clone size: -; J gene: TRBJ1-3; D gene: TRBD1; CDR3 protein: CASSLPISTGGTGNTIYF; CDR3 DNA: TGTGCCAGCAGTTTACCCATCTCGACAGGGGGTACCGGAAACACCATATATTTT
CDR3 length: 15; V gene: TRBV19; clone size: few; J gene: TRBJ2-3; D gene: -; CDR3 protein: CASSAADSSTDTQYF; CDR3 DNA: TGTGCCAGTAGTGCAGCGGACTCTAGCACAGATACGCAGTATTTT
CDR3 length: 13; V gene: TRBV28; clone size: -; J gene: TRBJ1-1; D gene: TRBD1; CDR3 protein: CASEDRGWTEAFF; CDR3 DNA: TGTGCCAGCGAGGACAGGGGATGGACTGAAGCTTTCTTT
CDR3 length: 11; V gene: TRBV6-1; clone size: few; J gene: TRBJ2-1; D gene: -; CDR3 protein: CASSEDYSRFF; CDR3 DNA: TGTGCCAGCAGTGAGGACTACTCCCGGTTCTTC
CDR3 length: 15; V gene: TRBV18; clone size: -; J gene: TRBJ1-1; D gene: TRBD1; CDR3 protein: CASSPQGQGDTEAFF; CDR3 DNA: TGTGCCAGCTCACCTCAAGGACAGGGGGACACTGAAGCTTTCTTT
CDR3 length: 16; V gene: TRBV6-5; clone size: -; J gene: TRBJ2-1; D gene: TRBD2; CDR3 protein: CASSLRSGRAIYEQFF; CDR3 DNA: TGTGCCAGCAGTTTACGGAGCGGGAGGGCTATATATGAGCAGTTCTTC